The 8 T cell receptor beta chains below all came from one sample that was sequenced in a study of blood T cell repertoires in COVID-19. Sequencing used immunoSEQ multiplex PCR; TCRdb keeps in-frame clones, though not all of them. Found here are about 18,000 clones, over 60% of them singletons; the top ten hold roughly 17%. What was sequenced was peripheral blood. The origin of the receptors is a man in his sixties or seventies with COVID-19, enrolled during active disease.

The chain is built from TRBV14 and TRBJ2-6, with 8 bases that match TRBD1. Germline CDR1 is SGHDN and CDR2 is FVKESK. Trimming removed 2 bases from V and 3 bases from J; junction bases left unmatched: 3. The CDR3 is 16 residues long. CDR3 sequence: CASSQTGGRGANVLTF. DNA for the CDR3: TGTGCCAGCAGCCAAACAGGGGGTCGTGGGGCCAACGTCCTGACTTTC. The full variable domain, with the rest looked up from reference TRBV14 and TRBJ2-6, is EAGVTQFPSHSVIEKGQTVTLRCDPISGHDNLYWYRRVMGKEIKFLLHFVKESKQDESGMPNNRFLAERTGGTYSTLKVQPAELEDSGVYFCASSQTGGRGANVLTFGAGSRLTVL.

The chain is built from TRBV29-1 and TRBJ1-6; 9 positions agree with TRBD1. Trimming cost V 7 bases and J 7 bases; bases outside gene matches: 5. The CDR3 sequence is 13 residues long. Germline assignment: CDR1 SQVTM and CDR2 ANQGSEA. The DNA for the CDR3 is TGCAGCGCCGGGACAGGGAACAATTCACCCCTCCACTTT. Protein sequence: CSAGTGNNSPLHF.

The chain links TRBV27 to TRBJ2-2; 8 positions match TRBD2. Trimming took 0 bases from V and 5 from J; bases not matched to a gene: 8. CDR3 size: 17 residues. The germline CDR1 and CDR2 sequences are MNHEY and SMNVEV (reference sequence). The CDR3 here is CASSLSPSGSRTGELFF. In DNA form, the CDR3 reads TGTGCCAGCAGTTTATCCCCCAGCGGGAGCAGGACCGGGGAGCTGTTTTTT.

The J gene is TRBJ1-2, the V gene TRBV4-3, with D unclear. CDR1 and CDR2 (germline): LGHNA, YSLEER. V lost 0 bases to trimming and J lost 2 bases, with 13 bases between them. The CDR3 covers 16 residues. The CDR3 DNA sequence: TGCGCCAGCAGCCAAGATTGGTCCGCGTCCAACTATGGCTACACCTTC. Its protein is CASSQDWSASNYGYTF.

The J gene is TRBJ1-1, the V gene TRBV5-5, with D unclear. The CDR3 covers 18 residues. V was clipped by 0 bases and J by 0 bases, with 18 bases between them. Germline values: CDR1 SGHKS, CDR2 YYEKEE (reference sequence). The CDR3 here is CASSLARGLRLMNTEAFF. CDR3 nucleotides: TGTGCCAGCAGCTTGGCCAGAGGGCTCCGCTTAATGAACACTGAAGCTTTCTTT. Based on the CDR3 plus reference TRBV5-5 and TRBJ1-1, the full variable domain is DAGVTQSPTHLIKTRGQQVTLRCSPISGHKSVSWYQQVLGQGPQFIFQYYEKEERGRGNFPDRFSARQFPNYSSELNVNALLLGDSALYLCASSLARGLRLMNTEAFFGQGTRLTVV.

The chain joins TRBV18 to TRBJ2-7; a possible D gene is TRBD2 (5 bases). The CDR3 has 13 amino acids. In germline, CDR1 is KGHSH, CDR2 LQKENI. Trimming took 3 bases from V and 4 from J, leaving 10 bases between them. The CDR3 DNA follows: TGTGCCAGCTCACCCGGACCGGGGTACGAGCAGTACTTC. Translating gives CASSPGPGYEQYF. Based on the CDR3 plus reference TRBV18 and TRBJ2-7, the full variable domain is NAGVMQNPRHLVRRRGQEARLRCSPMKGHSHVYWYRQLPEEGLKFMVYLQKENIIDESGMPKERFSAEFPKEGPSILRIQQVVRGDSAAYFCASSPGPGYEQYFGPGTRLTVT.

The J gene is TRBJ1-5, the V gene TRBV19; 10 bases are shared with TRBD1. Germline CDR1 reads LNHDA; CDR2 reads SQIVND (reference sequence). With 7 bases clipped from V and 9 bases from J, the junction kept 12 bases outside the gene matches. There are 15 residues in the CDR3. Here the CDR3 DNA reads TGTGCCAGTACCTATGGGAGGGACAGGGGAGGGCCCCAGCATTTT. Its translation: CASTYGRDRGGPQHF. Using reference TRBV19 and TRBJ1-5 for the parts outside the CDR3, the full variable domain is DGGITQSPKYLFRKEGQNVTLSCEQNLNHDAMYWYRQDPGQGLRLIYYSQIVNDFQKGDIAEGYSVSREKKESFPLTVTSAQKNPTAFYLCASTYGRDRGGPQHFGDGTRLSIL.

The count of this clone is one. The chain joins TRBV28 to TRBJ1-1; D might be TRBD1 (6 bases). Germline V gene lookup returns CDR1 MDHEN and CDR2 SYDVKM. This CDR3 is built from 13 residues. Trimming pared 5 bases from V and 3 bases from J, leaving 10 bases between. The CDR3 DNA sequence: TGTGCCAGCAGTAGAGGGGGGGACACTGAAGCTTTCTTT. This sequence encodes CASSRGGDTEAFF.